These 3 T cell receptor beta chains originate from one sample sequenced in a study of control samples from healthy donors and cancer patients. TCRdb's copy holds only in-frame clones and misses some; the assay was immunoSEQ multiplex PCR. The profile shows about 160,000 clones, around 96% of them singletons. Sample: blood. The receptors derive from a woman in her thirties or forties in good health.

This sequence joins TRBV7-2 and TRBJ1-4, with D unresolved. Looked up from germline, CDR1 is SGHTA and CDR2 is FQGNSA. CDR3 length equals 14 residues. V shed 1 base and J shed 5 bases, with 8 bases lying between them. CDR3 in DNA: TGTGCCAGCAGCTTAGGGCAGGCGAATGAAAAACTGTTTTTT. This gives the protein CASSLGQANEKLFF.

The chain links TRBV12-3 or TRBV12-4 to TRBJ1-4; 7 bases are a match to TRBD1. After removal of 6 bases from V and 6 bases from J, the junction contained 4 bases not matched to a gene. The CDR3 is 13 amino acids. CDR3 bases: TGTGCCAGCAGCAGGGACAGCTATGAAAAACTGTTTTTT. This sequence encodes CASSRDSYEKLFF.

The rearrangement links TRBV2 to TRBJ1-2, with no clear D. CDR3 length: 12 amino acids. The germline gives CDR1 SNHLY, CDR2 FYNNEI. V lost 7 bases and J lost 4, with 10 bases in between. The CDR3 sequence is CASTPQLYGYTF. The CDR3 DNA sequence: TGTGCCAGCACCCCCCAGCTCTATGGCTACACCTTC.